The next 27 T cell receptor beta chains were all read from a single sample in a study of blood T cells in healthy people across ages. Primers used in a second PCR of about 7 to 12 cycles were a sample-barcoded 5' primer and a J-beta primer mix. TCRdb redid the calling of the 5' RACE reads with MiXCR, one entry per CDR3 protein. The sample includes over 550,000 distinct CDR3 sequences, 25% to 35% of them seen just once. Sequencing used blood. All receptors come from a woman at least 80 years old in good health.

The V call is TRBV6-5, the J call TRBJ1-1, with D perhaps TRBD1 (6 bases). Germline values: CDR1 MNHEY, CDR2 SVGAGI. The CDR3 has 16 residues. V lost 4 bases and J lost 0, with 15 bases in between. The CDR3 spells CASSWGHLTLNTEAFF. The DNA of the CDR3 is TGTGCCAGCAGTTGGGGACACCTTACCTTGAACACTGAAGCTTTCTTT.

On this clonotype itself: A much larger clonotype is one base distant, so this may be a read error. V and J are TRBV6-2 or TRBV6-3 and TRBJ2-7; D may be TRBD2 (7 bases). The CDR3 runs to 15 residues. Germline V gives CDR1 MNHEY, CDR2 SVGEGT. Here the CDR3 reads CACSYLGGPSYEQYF. The CDR3 DNA reads as TGTGCCTGCAGTTACCTCGGGGGGCCGTCCTACGAGCAGTACTTC.

There are many counts of this clonotype. The chain carries TRBV6-2 or TRBV6-3 and TRBJ2-1; 9 bases are shared with TRBD2. V lost 5 bases to trimming and J lost 9 bases; unmatched junction nucleotides: 17. This CDR3 has 17 amino acids. Germline lookup yields CDR1 MNHEY and CDR2 SVGEGT. The DNA for the CDR3 is TGTGCCAGCAGTATGGCCCTTAGGCGGGGGGGCCCGTTTGAGCAGTTCTTC. Translated, it gives CASSMALRRGGPFEQFF.

This clonotype was recorded at least ten times. The chain combines TRBV28 with TRBJ2-3; D remains unclear. In germline, CDR1 is MDHEN, CDR2 SYDVKM. The CDR3 is made up of 13 amino acids. Trimming removed 2 bases at V and 6 bases at J, with 9 bases between. CDR3 in amino acids: CASSLRYMDTQYF. In nucleotides, the CDR3 is TGTGCCAGCAGTTTACGGTATATGGATACGCAGTATTTT.

This clonotype was seen repeatedly, ten times or more. This chain connects TRBV18 to TRBJ2-5, with TRBD1 as a possible D gene (5 bases). CDR1 is KGHSH and CDR2 is LQKENI in the germline V gene. V lost 3 bases, J lost 2 bases, and 10 bases lay in between. The length of the CDR3 is 14 residues. In DNA, the CDR3 is TGTGCCAGCTCACCGGACACCCAACAAGAGACCCAGTACTTC. This gives the protein CASSPDTQQETQYF.

This clonotype has a count of ten or more. The V call is TRBV5-5, the J call TRBJ1-1; no firm D call. The germline V and J ends were trimmed by 2 bases and 4 bases, with 9 bases remaining between them. Looked up from germline, CDR1 is SGHKS and CDR2 is YYEKEE (reference sequence). CDR3 length: 13 amino acids. The chain's CDR3 is CASSFTLGTEAFF. CDR3 sequence (DNA): TGTGCCAGCAGCTTTACTTTGGGCACTGAAGCTTTCTTT. Full variable domain (remainder filled in from reference TRBV5-5 and TRBJ1-1): DAGVTQSPTHLIKTRGQQVTLRCSPISGHKSVSWYQQVLGQGPQFIFQYYEKEERGRGNFPDRFSARQFPNYSSELNVNALLLGDSALYLCASSFTLGTEAFFGQGTRLTVV.

This clonotype appeared a few times. The chain joins TRBV20-1 to TRBJ1-1; D may be TRBD1 (6 bases). Germline values: CDR1 DFQATT, CDR2 SNEGSKA (reference sequence). CDR3 length equals 15 residues. Trimming pared 3 bases from V and 0 bases from J, leaving 14 bases between. The CDR3 region is CSASRRTAMNTEAFF. The CDR3 DNA sequence: TGCAGTGCTAGCAGAAGGACAGCTATGAACACTGAAGCTTTCTTT.

A few counts support this clonotype. One junction end does not reproduce the germline sequence, and a read error may be involved. The chain combines TRBV12-3 or TRBV12-4 with TRBJ1-4, with D possibly being TRBD1 (5 bases). There are 15 residues in the CDR3. The CDR3 loop reads CASSALGTTNGKLFF. CDR3 DNA: TGTGCCAGCAGCGCCCTAGGGACTACCAATGGAAAACTGTTTTTT.

As for this clonotype: Possible read error: a much larger clone is one base away. The chain uses TRBV30 and TRBJ2-5; the match to TRBD2 covers 9 bases. From germline, CDR1 is GTSNPN and CDR2 SVGIG (reference sequence). CDR3 length: 16 residues. CDR3 residues: CVWNLGIAGAQETQYF. CDR3 in DNA: TGTGTCTGGAATCTAGGAATAGCGGGGGCCCAAGAGACCCAGTACTTC.

This clonotype occurred many times. The chain combines TRBV7-2 with TRBJ2-3; 10 bases fit TRBD2. Germline CDR1 is SGHTA and CDR2 is FQGNSA. The J segment lost 0 bases and the V segment lost 5 bases, leaving 8 bases of the junction unmatched. The CDR3 loop spans 17 amino acids. CDR3 in amino acids: CASSLSGGSSSTDTQYF. The CDR3 DNA reads TGTGCCAGCAGCCTTAGCGGGGGGTCTTCTAGCACAGATACGCAGTATTTT.

This clonotype has more than one count but fewer than ten. The DNA for the CDR3 is TGTGCCAGCAATGGGTATAACTATGGCTACACCTTC. Protein: CASNGYNYGYTF. This rearrangement joins TRBV6-1 to TRBJ1-2; D is ambiguous. V lost 7 bases to trimming and J lost 1 base, with 7 bases between them. The CDR3 totals 12 residues. The germline gives CDR1 MNHNS, CDR2 SASEGT.

Only a few counts were recorded for this clonotype. The V gene is TRBV9, the J gene TRBJ1-1, with 8 nucleotides matching TRBD1. The CDR3 covers 16 residues. Trimming cost V 4 bases and J 3 bases; bases outside gene matches: 11. Germline CDR1 and CDR2: SGDLS and YYNGEE. The CDR3 here is CASSPRTGRVDTEAFF. The CDR3 region has the DNA TGTGCCAGCAGCCCCAGGACAGGGAGGGTGGACACTGAAGCTTTCTTT.

This clonotype was detected many times. This chain links TRBV10-3 with TRBJ2-3, with TRBD1 identical over 9 bases. CDR1 and CDR2 (germline): ENHRY, SYGVKD. The CDR3 is 15 amino acids. The CDR3 here is CAGGTGISSTDTQYF. The CDR3 DNA follows: TGTGCGGGGGGGACAGGGATATCTAGCACAGATACGCAGTATTTT.

As for this clonotype: A much bigger clone sits one base away, suggesting this may be a read error. The gene calls are TRBV2 and TRBJ2-7, with 12 bases that match TRBD1. The CDR3 spans 15 residues. The V and J ends lost 3 bases and 3 bases, in that order; junction bases with no gene match: 3. The germline V gene has CDR1 SNHLY and CDR2 FYNNEI. The CDR3 is CASSEGQGARYEQYF. The DNA of the CDR3 is TGTGCCAGCAGTGAGGGACAGGGGGCTCGCTACGAGCAGTACTTC.

This chain connects TRBV7-6 to TRBJ1-1; no clear D gene. This CDR3 is 17 amino acids long. Germline CDR1 and CDR2: SGHVS and FNYEAQ. Trimming took off 1 base at V and 0 bases at J, with 15 bases between the two ends. CDR3 bases: TGTGCCAGCAGCTTAGGGGCGACATCGAAACTGAACACTGAAGCTTTCTTT. As protein: CASSLGATSKLNTEAFF. Full variable domain (outside the CDR3, taken from reference TRBV7-6 and TRBJ1-1): GAGVSQSPRYKVTKRGQDVALRCDPISGHVSLYWYRQALGQGPEFLTYFNYEAQQDKSGLPNDRFSAERPEGSISTLTIQRTEQRDSAMYRCASSLGATSKLNTEAFFGQGTRLTVV.

This clonotype was seen more than once but under ten times. This chain uses TRBV6-1 with TRBJ1-6, with unresolved D. The V end was cut by 7 bases, the J end by 9 bases, with 13 bases between. CDR3 length: 13 residues. Germline assignment: CDR1 MNHNS and CDR2 SASEGT. The CDR3 sequence is CASTETGSSPLHF. The CDR3 bases are TGTGCCAGCACCGAAACGGGCAGTTCACCCCTCCACTTT.

As to this clonotype: A read error may produce the germline difference seen at one junction end. V usage is TRBV20-1 and J usage is TRBJ2-1; a possible D gene is TRBD1 (6 bases). This CDR3 contains 14 residues. The V gene's germline CDR1 is DFQATT and CDR2 SNEGSKA (reference sequence). CDR3 in amino acids: CSARGVQGAYEQFF. The CDR3 DNA reads TGCAGTGCCAGAGGGGTACAGGGCGCCTACGAGCAGTTCTTC.

This rearrangement joins TRBV18 to TRBJ1-1, with D possibly being TRBD1 (6 bases). The CDR3 contains 14 residues. Trimming removed 6 bases at V and 3 bases at J, with 14 bases between. Germline CDR1 reads KGHSH; CDR2 reads LQKENI. CDR3 coding DNA: TGTGCCAGCTCGCCCAAGGGGGGGGACACTGAAGCTTTCTTT. Translated, it gives CASSPKGGDTEAFF.

This clonotype was observed a few times. V gene TRBV6-2 or TRBV6-3 combines with J gene TRBJ1-2; D may be TRBD1 (5 bases). Per the germline V gene, CDR1 is MNHEY and CDR2 is SVGEGT. CDR3 length: 13 residues. The V end lost 6 bases, the J end lost 4 bases, and 12 bases lay between the germline ends. The CDR3: CASSNFGTYGYTF. CDR3 coding DNA: TGTGCCAGCAGCAATTTCGGGACCTATGGCTACACCTTC.

The chain couples TRBV18 to TRBJ2-1; D is possibly TRBD1 (6 bases). The J call may be in error: the DNA end matches TRBJ2-7 better. The CDR3 contains 13 residues. The V gene's germline CDR1 is KGHSH and CDR2 LQKENI. The CDR3 region has the DNA TGTGCCAGCCCAGGGGAGCCTTACAATGAGCAGTACTTC. Its protein product is CASPGEPYNEQYF.

This clonotype was seen many times. This chain joins TRBV7-9 and TRBJ2-7; D might be TRBD1 or TRBD2, each matching 7 bases. The CDR3 covers 16 residues. Trimming pared 5 bases from V and 2 bases from J, leaving 19 bases between. Germline V CDR1 and CDR2: SEHNR, FQNEAQ (reference sequence). CDR3 residues: CASSRITGEGPYEQYF. CDR3 DNA sequence: TGTGCCAGCAGCAGAATTACAGGGGAGGGCCCCTACGAGCAGTACTTC. Looking up the rest from reference TRBV7-9 and TRBJ2-7 gives the full variable domain: DTGVSQNPRHKITKRGQNVTFRCDPISEHNRLYWYRQTLGQGPEFLTYFQNEAQLEKSRLLSDRFSAERPKGSFSTLEIQRTEQGDSAMYLCASSRITGEGPYEQYFGPGTRLTVT.

This clonotype was picked up many times. The chain uses TRBV6-2 or TRBV6-3 and TRBJ2-7; D is unclear. Germline V gives CDR1 MNHEY, CDR2 SVGEGT. There are 12 residues in the CDR3. V lost 4 bases and J 5 bases, leaving 9 bases between the germline ends. The CDR3 bases are TGTGCCAGCAGTTCCAATAGAGACGAGCAGTACTTC. Protein product: CASSSNRDEQYF.

There are many counts of this clonotype. The chain carries TRBV7-2 and TRBJ2-1; tentative D call: TRBD2 (5 bases). The germline V and J ends were trimmed by 2 bases and 1 base, with 9 bases remaining between them. The CDR3 contains 15 residues. Germline assignment: CDR1 SGHTA and CDR2 FQGNSA. DNA for the CDR3: TGTGCCAGCAGCTTAAACGGGGATTCCTACAATGAGCAGTTCTTC. Protein sequence: CASSLNGDSYNEQFF.

This clonotype was counted at least ten times. The gene calls are TRBV6-5 and TRBJ1-2, with D tentatively TRBD1 (5 bases). The CDR3 extends over 14 amino acids. With 5 bases removed from V and 8 bases from J, the gap between germline ends came to 18 bases. The V gene's germline CDR1 is MNHEY and CDR2 SVGAGI. In nucleotides, the CDR3 is TGTGCCAGCAGTCCCCAGGGTGGATCTAGGGGCTACACCTTC. Its translation is CASSPQGGSRGYTF.

The table lists this clonotype with a few counts. Just one base apart from a much larger clone, this may be a read error. The J gene is TRBJ2-7, the V gene TRBV6-2 or TRBV6-3; 7 bases are shared with TRBD2. The germline V gene has CDR1 MNHEY and CDR2 SVGEGT. The CDR3 spans 14 residues. V was pared by 8 bases and J by 10 bases, with 17 bases of the junction left unmatched. The CDR3 nucleotides read TGTGCCAGCGGTAGCGGACTAGGGTATGAGGCCCAGTACTTC. Its protein is CASGSGLGYEAQYF.

Notes on this clonotype: A read error is possible here, since a much larger clone lies one base away. This chain connects TRBV20-1 to TRBJ1-5, with 7 bases matching TRBD1. Germline V gene lookup returns CDR1 DFQATT and CDR2 SNEGSKA (reference sequence). The CDR3 loop spans 14 amino acids. Losses at the gene ends were 3 bases for V and 2 bases for J; bases not matched to a gene: 4. The CDR3, as DNA: TGCAGTGCTAGGACAGGGACGGGCAATCAGCCCCAGCATTTT. Its translation is CSARTGTGNQPQHF.

V usage is TRBV28 and J usage is TRBJ2-5, with a possible D match to TRBD2 (6 bases). Deletions cut 7 bases from V and 4 bases from J, with 13 bases between. Per germline, CDR1 MDHEN and CDR2 SYDVKM. The CDR3 totals 13 residues. CDR3: CASNQSGGETQYF. The CDR3 region has the DNA TGTGCCAGCAACCAATCCGGGGGAGAGACCCAGTACTTC.